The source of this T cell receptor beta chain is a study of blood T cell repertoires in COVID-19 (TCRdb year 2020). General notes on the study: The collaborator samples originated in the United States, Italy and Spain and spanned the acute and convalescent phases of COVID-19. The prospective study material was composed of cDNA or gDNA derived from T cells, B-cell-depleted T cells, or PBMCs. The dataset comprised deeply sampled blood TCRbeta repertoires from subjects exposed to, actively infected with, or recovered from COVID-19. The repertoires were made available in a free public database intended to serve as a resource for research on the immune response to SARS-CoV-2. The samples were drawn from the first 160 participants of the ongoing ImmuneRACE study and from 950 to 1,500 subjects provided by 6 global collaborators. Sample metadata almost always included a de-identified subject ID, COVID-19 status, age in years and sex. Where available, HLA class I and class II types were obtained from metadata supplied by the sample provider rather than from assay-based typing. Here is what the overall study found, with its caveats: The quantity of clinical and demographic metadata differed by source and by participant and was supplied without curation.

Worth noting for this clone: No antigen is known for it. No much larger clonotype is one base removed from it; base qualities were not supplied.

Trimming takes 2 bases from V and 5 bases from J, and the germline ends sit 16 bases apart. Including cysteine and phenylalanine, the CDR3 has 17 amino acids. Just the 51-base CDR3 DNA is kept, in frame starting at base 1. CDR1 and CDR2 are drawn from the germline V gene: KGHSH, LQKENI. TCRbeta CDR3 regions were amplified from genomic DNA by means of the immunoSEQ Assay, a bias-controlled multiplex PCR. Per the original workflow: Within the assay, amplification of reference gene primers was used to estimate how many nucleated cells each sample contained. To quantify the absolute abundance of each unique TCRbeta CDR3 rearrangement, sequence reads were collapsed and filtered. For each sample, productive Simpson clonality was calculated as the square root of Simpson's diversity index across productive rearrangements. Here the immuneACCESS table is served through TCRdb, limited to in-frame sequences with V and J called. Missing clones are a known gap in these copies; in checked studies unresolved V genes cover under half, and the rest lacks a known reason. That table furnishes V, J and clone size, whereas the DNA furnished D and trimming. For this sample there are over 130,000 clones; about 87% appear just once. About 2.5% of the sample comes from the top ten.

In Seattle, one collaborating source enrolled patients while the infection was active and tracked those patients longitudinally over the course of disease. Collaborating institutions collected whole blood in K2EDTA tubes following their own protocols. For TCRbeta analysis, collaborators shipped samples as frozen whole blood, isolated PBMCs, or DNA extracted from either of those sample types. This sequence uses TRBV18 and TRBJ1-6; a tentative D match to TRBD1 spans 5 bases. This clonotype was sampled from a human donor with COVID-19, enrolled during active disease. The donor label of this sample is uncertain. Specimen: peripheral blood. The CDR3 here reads CASSPWRGPLNNSPLHF. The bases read TGTGCCAGCTCACCATGGAGGGGCCCTCTTAATAATTCACCCCTCCACTTT. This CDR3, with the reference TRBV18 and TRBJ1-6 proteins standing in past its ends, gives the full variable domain NAGVMQNPRHLVRRRGQEARLRCSPMKGHSHVYWYRQLPEEGLKFMVYLQKENIIDESGMPKERFSAEFPKEGPSILRIQQVVRGDSAAYFCASSPWRGPLNNSPLHFGNGTRLTVT.